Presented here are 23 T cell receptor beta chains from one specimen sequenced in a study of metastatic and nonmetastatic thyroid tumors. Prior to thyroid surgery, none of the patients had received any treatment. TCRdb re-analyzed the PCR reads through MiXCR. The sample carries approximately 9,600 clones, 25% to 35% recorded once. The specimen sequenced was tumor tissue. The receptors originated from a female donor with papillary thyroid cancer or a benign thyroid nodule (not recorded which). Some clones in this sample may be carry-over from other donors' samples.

CDR3: CASRQGKAAYEQYF. The CDR3 DNA follows: TGTGCCAGTCGACAGGGGAAGGCCGCCTACGAGCAGTACTTC. This chain links TRBV6-1 with TRBJ2-7; 8 nucleotides match TRBD1. V lost 9 bases and J lost 2; bases outside the gene matches: 9. Germline values: CDR1 MNHNS, CDR2 SASEGT. The CDR3 length is 14 residues.

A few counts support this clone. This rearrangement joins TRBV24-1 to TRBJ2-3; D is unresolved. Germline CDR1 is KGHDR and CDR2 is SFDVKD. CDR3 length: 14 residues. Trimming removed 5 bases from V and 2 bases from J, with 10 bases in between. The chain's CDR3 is CATSGGQNTDTQYF. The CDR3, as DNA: TGTGCCACCAGTGGAGGCCAGAACACAGATACGCAGTATTTT.

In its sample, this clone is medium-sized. CDR3 in amino acids: CATSDGLAFDTQYF. The CDR3 coding sequence is TGTGCCACCAGTGATGGACTAGCCTTTGATACGCAGTATTTT. The chain links TRBV24-1 to TRBJ2-3, with 8 bases fitting TRBD2. Germline values: CDR1 KGHDR, CDR2 SFDVKD. This CDR3 comprises 14 residues. J was trimmed by 6 bases and V by 3 bases; bases with no gene match: 4.

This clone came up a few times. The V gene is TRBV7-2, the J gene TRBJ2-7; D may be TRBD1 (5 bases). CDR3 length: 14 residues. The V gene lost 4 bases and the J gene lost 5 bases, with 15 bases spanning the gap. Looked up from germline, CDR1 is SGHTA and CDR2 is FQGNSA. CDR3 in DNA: TGTGCCAGCAGCTCTTTGCCAGGGATCCACGAGCAGTACTTC. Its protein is CASSSLPGIHEQYF.

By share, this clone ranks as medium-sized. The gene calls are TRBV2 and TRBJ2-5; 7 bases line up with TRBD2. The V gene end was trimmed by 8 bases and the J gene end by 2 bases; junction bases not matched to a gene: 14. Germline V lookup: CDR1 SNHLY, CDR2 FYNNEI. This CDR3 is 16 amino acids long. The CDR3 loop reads CASSGAAGDRQETQYF. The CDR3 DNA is TGTGCCAGCTCGGGTGCTGCGGGAGATCGGCAAGAGACCCAGTACTTC.

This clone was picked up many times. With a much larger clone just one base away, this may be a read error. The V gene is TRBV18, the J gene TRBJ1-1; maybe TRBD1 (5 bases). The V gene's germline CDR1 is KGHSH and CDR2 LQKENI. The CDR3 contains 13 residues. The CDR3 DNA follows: TGTACCAGCTCACTCGACAGGAACACTGAAGCTTTCTTT. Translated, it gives CTSSLDRNTEAFF.

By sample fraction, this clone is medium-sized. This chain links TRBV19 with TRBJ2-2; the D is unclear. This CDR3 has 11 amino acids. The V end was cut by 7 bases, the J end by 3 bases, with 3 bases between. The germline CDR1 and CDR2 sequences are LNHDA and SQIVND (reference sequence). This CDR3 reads CASKDTGELFF. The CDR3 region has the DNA TGTGCCAGTAAGGACACCGGGGAGCTGTTTTTT.

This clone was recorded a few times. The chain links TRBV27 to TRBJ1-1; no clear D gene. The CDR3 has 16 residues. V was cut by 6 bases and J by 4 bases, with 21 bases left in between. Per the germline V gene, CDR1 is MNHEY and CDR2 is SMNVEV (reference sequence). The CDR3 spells CASSESGGFGITEAFF. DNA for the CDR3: TGTGCCAGCAGCGAATCAGGCGGCTTTGGTATCACTGAAGCTTTCTTT.

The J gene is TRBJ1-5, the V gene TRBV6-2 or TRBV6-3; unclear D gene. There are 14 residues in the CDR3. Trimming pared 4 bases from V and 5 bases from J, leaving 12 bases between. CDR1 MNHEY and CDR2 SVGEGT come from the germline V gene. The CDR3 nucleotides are TGTGCCAGCAGTTGCTGGGGAAGAGATCAGCCCCAGCATTTT. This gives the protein CASSCWGRDQPQHF.

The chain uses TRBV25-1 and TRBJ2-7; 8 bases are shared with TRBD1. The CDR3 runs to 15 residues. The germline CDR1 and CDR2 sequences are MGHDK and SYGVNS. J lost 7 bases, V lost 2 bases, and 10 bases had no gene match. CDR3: CASSEPGGQIKEQYF. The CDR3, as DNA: TGTGCCAGCAGTGAACCAGGGGGCCAAATTAAAGAGCAGTACTTC.

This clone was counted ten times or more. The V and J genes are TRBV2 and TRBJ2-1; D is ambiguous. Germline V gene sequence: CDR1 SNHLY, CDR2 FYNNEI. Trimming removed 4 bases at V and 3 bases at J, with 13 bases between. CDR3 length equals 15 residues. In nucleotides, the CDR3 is TGTGCCAGCAGTGTTTCCGGGCCCAGCTACAATGAGCAGTTCTTC. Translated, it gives CASSVSGPSYNEQFF.

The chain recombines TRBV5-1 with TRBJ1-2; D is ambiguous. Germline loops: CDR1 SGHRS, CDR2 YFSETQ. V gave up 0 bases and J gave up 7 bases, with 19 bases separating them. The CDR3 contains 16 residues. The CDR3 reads CASSLGSALESAGYTF. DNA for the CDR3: TGCGCCAGCAGCTTGGGGTCAGCCCTTGAGTCCGCTGGCTACACCTTC.

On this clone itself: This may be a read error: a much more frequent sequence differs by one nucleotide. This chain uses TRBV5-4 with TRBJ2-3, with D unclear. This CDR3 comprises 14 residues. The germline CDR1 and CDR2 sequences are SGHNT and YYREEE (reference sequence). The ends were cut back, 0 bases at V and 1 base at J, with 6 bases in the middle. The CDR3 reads CASSLAGGTDTQYF. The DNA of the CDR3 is TGTGCCAGCAGCTTGGCTGGCGGCACAGATACGCAGTATTTT. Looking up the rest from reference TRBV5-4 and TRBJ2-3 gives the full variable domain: ETGVTQSPTHLIKTRGQQVTLRCSSQSGHNTVSWYQQALGQGPQFIFQYYREEENGRGNFPPRFSGLQFPNYSSELNVNALELDDSALYLCASSLAGGTDTQYFGPGTRLTVL.

CDR3 coding DNA: TGTGCCAGCAGTTTAGCCCCGGGTCTCGCCGATGAGCAGTTCTTC. This translates into CASSLAPGLADEQFF. The chain links TRBV27 to TRBJ2-1; D is uncertain. This CDR3 is 15 amino acids long. CDR1 and CDR2 (germline): MNHEY, SMNVEV (reference sequence). Trimming removed 2 bases at V and 8 bases at J, with 16 bases between.

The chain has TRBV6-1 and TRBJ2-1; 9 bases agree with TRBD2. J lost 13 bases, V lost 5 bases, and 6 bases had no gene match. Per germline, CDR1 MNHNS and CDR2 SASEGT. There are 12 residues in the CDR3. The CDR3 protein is CASSRREGVQFF. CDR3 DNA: TGTGCCAGCAGTCGGCGGGAGGGCGTTCAGTTCTTC.

The CDR3: CASSLLAATGELFF. The CDR3 bases are TGCGCCAGCAGCCTTCTAGCGGCAACCGGGGAGCTGTTTTTT. The chain joins TRBV4-3 to TRBJ2-2; TRBD2 matches 7 bases. CDR1 and CDR2 from the germline V gene are LGHNA and YSLEER. V lost 4 bases and J lost 5; bases outside the gene matches: 4. The CDR3 has 14 amino acids.

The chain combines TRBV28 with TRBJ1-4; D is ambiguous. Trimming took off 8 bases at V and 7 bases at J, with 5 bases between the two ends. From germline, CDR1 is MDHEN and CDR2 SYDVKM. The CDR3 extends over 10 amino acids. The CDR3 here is CASVGEKLFF. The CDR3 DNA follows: TGTGCCAGCGTGGGTGAAAAACTGTTTTTT.

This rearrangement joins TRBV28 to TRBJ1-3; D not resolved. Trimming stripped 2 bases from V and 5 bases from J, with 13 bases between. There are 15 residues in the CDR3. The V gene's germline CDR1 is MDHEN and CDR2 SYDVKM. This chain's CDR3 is CASSLGRAMRNTIYF. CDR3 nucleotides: TGTGCCAGCAGTTTAGGGCGGGCTATGAGAAACACCATATATTTT.

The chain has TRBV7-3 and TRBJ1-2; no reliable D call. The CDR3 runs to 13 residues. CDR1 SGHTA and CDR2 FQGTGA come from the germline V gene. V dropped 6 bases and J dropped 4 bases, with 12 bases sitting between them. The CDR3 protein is CASSPGAFYGYTF. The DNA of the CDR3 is TGTGCCAGCAGTCCGGGTGCCTTCTATGGCTACACCTTC. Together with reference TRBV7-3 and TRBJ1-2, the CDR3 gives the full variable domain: GAGVSQTPSNKVTEKGKYVELRCDPISGHTALYWYRQSLGQGPEFLIYFQGTGAADDSGLPNDRFFAVRPEGSVSTLKIQRTERGDSAVYLCASSPGAFYGYTFGSGTRLTVV.

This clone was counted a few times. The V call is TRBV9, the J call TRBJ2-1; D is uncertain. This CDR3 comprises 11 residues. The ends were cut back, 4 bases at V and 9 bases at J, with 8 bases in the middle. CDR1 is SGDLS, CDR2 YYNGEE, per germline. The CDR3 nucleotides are TGTGCCAGCAGCCGGACCAGTGAGCAGTTCTTC. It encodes CASSRTSEQFF.

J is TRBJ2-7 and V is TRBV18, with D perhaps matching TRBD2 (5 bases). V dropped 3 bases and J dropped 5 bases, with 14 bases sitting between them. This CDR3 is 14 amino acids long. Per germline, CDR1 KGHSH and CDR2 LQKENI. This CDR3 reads CASSPEAGWHEQYF. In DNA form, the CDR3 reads TGTGCCAGCTCACCGGAGGCCGGGTGGCACGAGCAGTACTTC.

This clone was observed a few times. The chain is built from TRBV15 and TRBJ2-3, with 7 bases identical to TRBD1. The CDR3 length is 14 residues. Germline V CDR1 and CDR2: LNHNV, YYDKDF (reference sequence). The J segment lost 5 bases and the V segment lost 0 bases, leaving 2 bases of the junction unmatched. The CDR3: CATSRDQGVDTQYF. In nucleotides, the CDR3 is TGTGCCACCAGCAGAGACCAGGGGGTAGATACGCAGTATTTT.

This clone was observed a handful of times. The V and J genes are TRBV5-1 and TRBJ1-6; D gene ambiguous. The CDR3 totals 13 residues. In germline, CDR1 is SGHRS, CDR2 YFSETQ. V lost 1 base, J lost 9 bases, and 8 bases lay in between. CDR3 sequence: CASSLLGPSPLHF. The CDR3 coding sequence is TGCGCCAGCAGCTTGCTTGGGCCTTCACCCCTCCACTTT. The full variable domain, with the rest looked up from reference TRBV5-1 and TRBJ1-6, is KAGVTQTPRYLIKTRGQQVTLSCSPISGHRSVSWYQQTPGQGLQFLFEYFSETQRNKGNFPGRFSGRQFSNSRSEMNVSTLELGDSALYLCASSLLGPSPLHFGNGTRLTVT.